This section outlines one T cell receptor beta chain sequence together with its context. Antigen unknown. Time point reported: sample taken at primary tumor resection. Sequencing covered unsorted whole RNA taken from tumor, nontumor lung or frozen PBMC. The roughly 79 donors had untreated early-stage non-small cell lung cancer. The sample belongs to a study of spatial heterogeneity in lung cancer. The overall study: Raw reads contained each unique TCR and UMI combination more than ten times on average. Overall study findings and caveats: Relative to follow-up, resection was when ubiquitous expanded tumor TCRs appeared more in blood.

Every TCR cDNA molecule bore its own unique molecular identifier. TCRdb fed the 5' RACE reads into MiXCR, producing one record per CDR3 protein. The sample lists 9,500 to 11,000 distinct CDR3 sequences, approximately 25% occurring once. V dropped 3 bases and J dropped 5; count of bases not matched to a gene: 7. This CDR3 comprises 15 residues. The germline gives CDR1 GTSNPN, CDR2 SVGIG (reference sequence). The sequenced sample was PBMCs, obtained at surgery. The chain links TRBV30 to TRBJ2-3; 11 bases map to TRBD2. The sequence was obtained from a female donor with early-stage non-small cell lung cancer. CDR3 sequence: CAWSVLAGVGDTQYF. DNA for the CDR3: TGTGCCTGGAGCGTACTAGCGGGAGTGGGAGATACGCAGTATTTT.